The rows below give T cell receptor beta chains drawn from one sample of a study of cytomegalovirus exposure and HLA in healthy donors. The data were produced by immunoSEQ multiplex PCR, yet TCRdb's version contains in-frame clones alone and is incomplete. The data hold more than 140,000 clones, with around 66% observed a single time. Specimen: PBMCs. The receptors here all came from a woman younger than 45 in good health and CMV-seropositive. Both conserved end residues are part of each CDR3. D genes are given only for firm matches. Some rows have no size entry. The others give once, few or many, or a class for an expanded clone.

TRBV6-6	-	TRBD2	TRBJ2-4	CASSYGRGGRNIQYF	TGTGCCAGCAGTTACGGGCGGGGGGGTAGAAACATTCAGTACTTC
TRBV9	few	-	TRBJ1-6	CASSVFAGTYSPLHF	TGTGCCAGCAGCGTATTCGCAGGGACATATTCACCCCTCCACTTT
TRBV6-5	-	TRBD1	TRBJ1-1	CASSYTGVETEAFF	TGTGCCAGCAGTTACACAGGGGTAGAGACTGAAGCTTTCTTT
TRBV18	-	-	TRBJ1-4	CASSLQVLATNEKLFF	TGTGCCAGCTCACTGCAGGTTCTCGCAACTAATGAAAAACTGTTTTTT
TRBV30	-	TRBD1	TRBJ2-3	CAWSVVRGDTQYF	TGTGCCTGGAGTGTAGTCAGGGGGGATACGCAGTATTTT
TRBV5-1	-	-	TRBJ1-2	CASSLSQGTWGYTF	TGCGCCAGCAGCTTGAGCCAGGGGACGTGGGGCTACACCTTC
TRBV5-4	-	TRBD1	TRBJ1-4	CASSLAGGGGEKLFF	TGTGCCAGCAGCTTGGCAGGGGGCGGGGGTGAAAAACTGTTTTTT
TRBV10-2	once	-	TRBJ2-7	CASIRMRSSGTKSYEQYF	TGCGCCAGCATCCGAATGAGGTCCTCCGGGACAAAATCCTACGAGCAGTACTTC
TRBV29-1	few	-	TRBJ2-1	CSVEPGDGQFF	TGCAGCGTTGAGCCAGGGGATGGGCAGTTCTTC
TRBV6-6	-	-	TRBJ1-5	CASSYGGGNQPQHF	TGTGCCAGCAGTTACGGGGGGGGCAATCAGCCCCAGCATTTT
TRBV7-8	-	-	TRBJ2-7	CASSIQFDYEQYF	TGTGCCAGCAGCATACAATTTGACTACGAGCAGTACTTC
TRBV30	-	-	TRBJ1-3	CAWSGMSSGNTIYF	TGTGCCTGGAGTGGAATGAGCTCTGGAAACACCATATATTTT
TRBV15	few	TRBD2	TRBJ2-7	CATSQPRGAYYEQYF	TGTGCCACCAGCCAACCGCGGGGGGCCTACTACGAGCAGTACTTC
TRBV2	-	-	TRBJ1-1	CASSAERATEAFF	TGTGCCAGCAGTGCTGAGAGGGCCACTGAAGCTTTCTTT
TRBV6-6	-	-	TRBJ2-7	CASSRDLSYEQYF	TGTGCCAGCAGTCGGGACTTGAGCTACGAGCAGTACTTC
TRBV2	-	TRBD2	TRBJ2-2	CASSHPTFSGVYTGELFF	TGTGCCAGCAGTCATCCGACATTTAGCGGGGTGTACACCGGGGAGCTGTTTTTT
TRBV29-1	-	TRBD1	TRBJ1-3	CSVEGRQGSGNTIYF	TGCAGCGTTGAGGGCAGACAGGGATCTGGAAACACCATATATTTT
TRBV7-9	-	TRBD2	TRBJ2-7	CASSLDGLVSYEQYF	TGTGCCAGCAGCTTAGACGGACTAGTGAGCTACGAGCAGTACTTC
TRBV7-8	-	-	TRBJ1-5	CASSLLDRINQPQHF	TGTGCCAGCAGCCTACTAGACCGAATCAATCAGCCCCAGCATTTT
TRBV6-5	-	-	TRBJ1-2	CASSYERLRGYTF	TGTGCCAGCAGTTACGAGAGGCTAAGGGGCTACACCTTC
TRBV6-5	-	TRBD2	TRBJ2-1	CASSYDGGTYNEQFF	TGTGCCAGCAGTTACGACGGGGGGACCTACAATGAGCAGTTCTTC
TRBV6-1	-	-	TRBJ2-2	CASSEGGTGELFF	TGTGCCAGCAGTGAAGGAGGCACCGGGGAGCTGTTTTTT